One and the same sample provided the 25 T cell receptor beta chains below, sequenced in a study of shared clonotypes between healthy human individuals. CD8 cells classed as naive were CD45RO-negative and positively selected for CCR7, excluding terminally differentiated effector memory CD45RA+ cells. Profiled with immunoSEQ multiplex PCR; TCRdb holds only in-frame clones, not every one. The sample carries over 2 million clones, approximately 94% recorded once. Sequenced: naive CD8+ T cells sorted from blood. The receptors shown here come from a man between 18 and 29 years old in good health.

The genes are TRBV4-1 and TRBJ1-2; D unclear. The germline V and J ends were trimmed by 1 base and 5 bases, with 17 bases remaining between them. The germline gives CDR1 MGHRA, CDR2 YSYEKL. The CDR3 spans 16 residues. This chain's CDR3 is CASSQGVTITMYGYTF. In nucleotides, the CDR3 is TGCGCCAGCAGCCAAGGGGTAACTATTACTATGTATGGCTACACCTTC.

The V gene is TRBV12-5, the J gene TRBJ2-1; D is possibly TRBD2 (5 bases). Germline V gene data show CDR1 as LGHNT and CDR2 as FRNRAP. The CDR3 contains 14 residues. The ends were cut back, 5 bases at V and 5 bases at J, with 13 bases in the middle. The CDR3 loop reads CASGHPLADNEQFF. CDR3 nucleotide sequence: TGTGCTAGTGGTCACCCCCTAGCTGACAATGAGCAGTTCTTC.

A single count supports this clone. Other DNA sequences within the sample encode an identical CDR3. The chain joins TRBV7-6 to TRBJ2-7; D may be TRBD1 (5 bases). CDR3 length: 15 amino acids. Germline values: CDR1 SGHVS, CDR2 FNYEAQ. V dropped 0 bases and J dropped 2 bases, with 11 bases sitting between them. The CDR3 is CASSLAGQGTYEQYF. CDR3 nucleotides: TGTGCCAGCAGCTTAGCGGGCCAGGGAACCTACGAGCAGTACTTC.

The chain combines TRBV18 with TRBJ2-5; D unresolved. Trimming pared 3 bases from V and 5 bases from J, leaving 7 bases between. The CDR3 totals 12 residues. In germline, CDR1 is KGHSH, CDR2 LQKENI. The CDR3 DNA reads TGTGCCAGCTCACCTATCCGGGAGACCCAGTACTTC. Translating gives CASSPIRETQYF.

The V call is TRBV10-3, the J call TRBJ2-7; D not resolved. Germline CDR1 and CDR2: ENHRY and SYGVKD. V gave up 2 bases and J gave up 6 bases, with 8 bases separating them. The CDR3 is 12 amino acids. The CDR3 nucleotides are TGTGCCATCAGTGAGGGTTTTGGCGAGCAGTACTTC. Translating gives CAISEGFGEQYF.

The CDR3 nucleotides are TGTGCCAGCAGCTTCAGGGGCGAAGACTACGAGCAGTACTTC. Its protein is CASSFRGEDYEQYF. The rearrangement links TRBV7-6 to TRBJ2-7, with a weak D call TRBD1 (6 bases). The CDR3 length is 14 residues. V lost 3 bases and J lost 3, with 12 bases in between. CDR1 and CDR2 (germline): SGHVS, FNYEAQ.

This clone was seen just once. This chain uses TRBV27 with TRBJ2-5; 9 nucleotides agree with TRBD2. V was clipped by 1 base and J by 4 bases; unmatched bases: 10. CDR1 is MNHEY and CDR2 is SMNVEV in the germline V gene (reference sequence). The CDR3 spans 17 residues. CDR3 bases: TGTGCCAGCAGTTTATTCTCCCTAGCGGGACCACCAGAGACCCAGTACTTC. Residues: CASSLFSLAGPPETQYF.

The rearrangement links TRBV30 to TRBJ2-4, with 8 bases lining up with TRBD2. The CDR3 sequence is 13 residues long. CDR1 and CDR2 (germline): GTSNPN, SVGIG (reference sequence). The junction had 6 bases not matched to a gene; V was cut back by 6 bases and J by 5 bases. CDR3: CACAGGSQNIQYF. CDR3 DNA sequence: TGTGCCTGCGCGGGGGGCAGCCAAAACATTCAGTACTTC.

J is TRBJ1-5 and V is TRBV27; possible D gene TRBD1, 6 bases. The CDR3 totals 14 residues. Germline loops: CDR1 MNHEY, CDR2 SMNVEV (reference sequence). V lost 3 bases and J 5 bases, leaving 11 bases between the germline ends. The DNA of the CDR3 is TGTGCCAGCAGTTTCGGGGGCCCCGATCAGCCCCAGCATTTT. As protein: CASSFGGPDQPQHF.

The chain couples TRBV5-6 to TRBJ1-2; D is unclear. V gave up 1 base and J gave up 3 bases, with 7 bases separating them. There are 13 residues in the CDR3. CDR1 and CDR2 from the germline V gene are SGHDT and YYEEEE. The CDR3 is CASSLQIDYGYTF. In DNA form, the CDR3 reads TGTGCCAGCAGCTTGCAGATTGACTATGGCTACACCTTC.

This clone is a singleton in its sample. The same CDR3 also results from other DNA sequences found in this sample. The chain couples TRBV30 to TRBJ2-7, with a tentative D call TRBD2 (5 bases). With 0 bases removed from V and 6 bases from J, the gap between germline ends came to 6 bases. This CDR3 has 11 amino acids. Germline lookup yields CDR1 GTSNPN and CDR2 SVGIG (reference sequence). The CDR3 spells CAWSVRGEQYF. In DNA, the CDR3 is TGTGCCTGGAGTGTACGGGGCGAGCAGTACTTC.

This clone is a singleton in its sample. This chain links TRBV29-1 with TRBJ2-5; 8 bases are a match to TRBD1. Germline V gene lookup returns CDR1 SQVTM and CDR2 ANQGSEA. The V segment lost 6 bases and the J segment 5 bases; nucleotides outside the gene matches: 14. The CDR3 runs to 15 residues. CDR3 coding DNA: TGCAGCGTCCCAAGGGGGACAGGTCCGGGGGAGACCCAGTACTTC. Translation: CSVPRGTGPGETQYF. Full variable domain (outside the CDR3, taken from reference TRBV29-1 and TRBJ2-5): SAVISQKPSRDICQRGTSLTIQCQVDSQVTMMFWYRQQPGQSLTLIATANQGSEATYESGFVIDKFPISRPNLTFSTLTVSNMSPEDSSIYLCSVPRGTGPGETQYFGPGTRLLVL.

The CDR3 reads CASSSPKLDVPYNEQFF. The CDR3 DNA follows: TGTGCCAGCAGCTCACCGAAACTAGACGTGCCCTACAATGAGCAGTTCTTC. The chain joins TRBV13 to TRBJ2-1; D may be TRBD2 (5 bases). Looked up from germline, CDR1 is PRHDT and CDR2 is FYEKMQ (reference sequence). Trimming cost V 4 bases and J 2 bases, with 18 bases left between them. The CDR3 runs to 17 residues.

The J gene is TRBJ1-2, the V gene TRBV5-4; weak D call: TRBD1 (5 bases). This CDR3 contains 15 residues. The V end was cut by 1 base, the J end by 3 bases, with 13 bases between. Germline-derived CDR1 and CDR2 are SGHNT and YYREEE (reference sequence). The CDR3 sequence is CASSLSQGVDYGYTF. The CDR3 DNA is TGTGCCAGCAGCTTGTCGCAGGGTGTTGACTATGGCTACACCTTC.

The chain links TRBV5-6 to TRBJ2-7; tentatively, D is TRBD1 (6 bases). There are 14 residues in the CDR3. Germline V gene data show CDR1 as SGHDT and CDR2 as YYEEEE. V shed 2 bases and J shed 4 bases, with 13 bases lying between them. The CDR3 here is CASSLSAGQYEQYF. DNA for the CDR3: TGTGCCAGCAGCTTATCGGCAGGACAGTACGAGCAGTACTTC. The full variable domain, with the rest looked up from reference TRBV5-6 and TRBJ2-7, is DAGVTQSPTHLIKTRGQQVTLRCSPKSGHDTVSWYQQALGQGPQFIFQYYEEEERQRGNFPDRFSGHQFPNYSSELNVNALLLGDSALYLCASSLSAGQYEQYFGPGTRLTVT.

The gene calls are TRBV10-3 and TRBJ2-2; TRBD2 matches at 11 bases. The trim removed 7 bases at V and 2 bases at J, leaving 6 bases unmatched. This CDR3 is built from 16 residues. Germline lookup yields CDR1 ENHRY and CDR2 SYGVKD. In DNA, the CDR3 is TGTGCCATCATGACTAGCGGGACTACTAACACCGGGGAGCTGTTTTTT. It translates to CAIMTSGTTNTGELFF.

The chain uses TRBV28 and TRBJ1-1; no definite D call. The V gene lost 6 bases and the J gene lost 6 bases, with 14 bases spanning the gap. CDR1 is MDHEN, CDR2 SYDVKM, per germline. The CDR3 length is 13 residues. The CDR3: CASSMGEASEAFF. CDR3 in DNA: TGTGCCAGCAGCATGGGCGAGGCCTCTGAAGCTTTCTTT.

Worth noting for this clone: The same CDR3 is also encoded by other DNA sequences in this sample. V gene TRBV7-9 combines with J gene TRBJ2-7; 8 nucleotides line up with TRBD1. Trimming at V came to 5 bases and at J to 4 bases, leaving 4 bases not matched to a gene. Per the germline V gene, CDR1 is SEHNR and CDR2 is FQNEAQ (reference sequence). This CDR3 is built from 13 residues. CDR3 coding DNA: TGTGCCAGCAGCGAGGACAGGGTTTACGAGCAGTACTTC. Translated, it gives CASSEDRVYEQYF.

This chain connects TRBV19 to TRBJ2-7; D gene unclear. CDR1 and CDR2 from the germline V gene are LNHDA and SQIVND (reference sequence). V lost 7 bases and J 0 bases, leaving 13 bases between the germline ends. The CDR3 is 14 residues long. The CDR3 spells CASNQGRNSYEQYF. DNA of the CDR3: TGTGCCAGTAACCAAGGACGGAACTCCTACGAGCAGTACTTC.

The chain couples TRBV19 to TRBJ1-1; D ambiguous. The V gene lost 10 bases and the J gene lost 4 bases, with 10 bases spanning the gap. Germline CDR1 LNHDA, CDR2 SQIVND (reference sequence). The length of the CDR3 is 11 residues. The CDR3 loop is CAKSWTTEAFF. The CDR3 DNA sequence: TGTGCCAAAAGCTGGACCACTGAAGCTTTCTTT.

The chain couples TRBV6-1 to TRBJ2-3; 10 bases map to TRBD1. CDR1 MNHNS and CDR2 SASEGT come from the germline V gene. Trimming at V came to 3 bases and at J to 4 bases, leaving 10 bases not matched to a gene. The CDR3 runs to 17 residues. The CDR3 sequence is CASSDGPGQGLADTQYF. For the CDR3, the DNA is TGTGCCAGCAGTGATGGGCCGGGACAGGGGTTGGCAGATACGCAGTATTTT.

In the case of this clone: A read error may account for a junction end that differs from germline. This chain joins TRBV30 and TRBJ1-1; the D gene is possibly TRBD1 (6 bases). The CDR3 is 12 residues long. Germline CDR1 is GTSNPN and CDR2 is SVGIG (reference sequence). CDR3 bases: TGTGCCTGCGGGACACCTAACACTAAAGCTTTCTTT. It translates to CACGTPNTKAFF.

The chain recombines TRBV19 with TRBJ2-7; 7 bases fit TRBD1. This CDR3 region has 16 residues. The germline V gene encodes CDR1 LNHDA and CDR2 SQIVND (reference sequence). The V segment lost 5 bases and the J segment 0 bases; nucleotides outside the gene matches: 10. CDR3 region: CASSPGTAYSSYEQYF. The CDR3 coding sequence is TGTGCCAGTAGTCCCGGGACAGCTTATAGCTCCTACGAGCAGTACTTC.

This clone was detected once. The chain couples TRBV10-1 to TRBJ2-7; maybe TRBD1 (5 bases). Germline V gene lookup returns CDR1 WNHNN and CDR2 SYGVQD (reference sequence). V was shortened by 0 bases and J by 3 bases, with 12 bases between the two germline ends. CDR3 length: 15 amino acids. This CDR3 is CASSESGGAVYEQYF. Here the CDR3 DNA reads TGCGCCAGCAGTGAGTCGGGTGGGGCGGTCTACGAGCAGTACTTC.

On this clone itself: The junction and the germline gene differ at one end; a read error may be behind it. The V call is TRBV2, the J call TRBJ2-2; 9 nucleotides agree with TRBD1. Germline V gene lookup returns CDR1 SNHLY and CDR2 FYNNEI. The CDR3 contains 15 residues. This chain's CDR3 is CAGSDFGQGLEELFF. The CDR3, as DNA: TGTGCCGGCAGTGACTTCGGACAGGGGTTGGAGGAGCTGTTTTTT.